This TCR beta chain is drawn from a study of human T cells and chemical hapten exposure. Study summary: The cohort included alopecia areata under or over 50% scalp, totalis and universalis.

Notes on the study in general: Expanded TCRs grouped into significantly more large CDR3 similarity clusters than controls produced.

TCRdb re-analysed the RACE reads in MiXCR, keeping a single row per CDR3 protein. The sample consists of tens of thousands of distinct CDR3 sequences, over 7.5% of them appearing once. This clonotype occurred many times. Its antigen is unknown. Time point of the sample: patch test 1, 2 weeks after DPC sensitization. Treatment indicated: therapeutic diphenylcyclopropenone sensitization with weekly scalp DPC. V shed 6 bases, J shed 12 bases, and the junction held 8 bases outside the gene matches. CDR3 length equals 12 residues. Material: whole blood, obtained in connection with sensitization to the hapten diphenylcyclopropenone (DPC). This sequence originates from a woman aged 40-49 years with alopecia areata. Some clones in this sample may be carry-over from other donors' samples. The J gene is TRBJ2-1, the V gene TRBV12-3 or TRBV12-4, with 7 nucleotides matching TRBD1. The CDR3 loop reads CASSSQGWVQFF. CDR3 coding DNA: TGTGCCAGCAGCTCACAGGGGTGGGTGCAGTTCTTC.